This T cell receptor beta chain was identified during a study of blood T cell repertoires in COVID-19. Sequencing used immunoSEQ multiplex PCR; TCRdb keeps in-frame clones, though not all of them. The sample records approximately 280,000 clones, about four fifths being singletons. V was shortened by 8 bases and J by 4 bases, with 19 bases between the two germline ends. Germline CDR1 GTSNPN, CDR2 SVGIG (reference sequence). The CDR3 is 14 residues long. The rearrangement links TRBV30 to TRBJ2-3, with a possible D match to TRBD2 (6 bases). Sequencing used PBMCs or T cells enriched from blood (not recorded which). This TCR was sampled from a man in his forties or fifties who had been exposed to COVID-19. CDR3 region: CAQSGRAVPDTQYF. The DNA for the CDR3 is TGTGCCCAGAGCGGGCGGGCGGTCCCAGATACGCAGTATTTT.